A selection of T cell receptor beta chains follows, all from one sample in a study of technical replicates of blood from a handful of donors. The assay was immunoSEQ multiplex PCR, and TCRdb's table has in-frame clones only and misses some. The sample yields some 75,000 clones, around 96% seen once. What was sequenced was T cells isolated from PBMCs. The receptors here all came from a human donor in good health. Both conserved end residues are part of each CDR3. The D gene is left open where the match is weak.

D gene	CDR3 length	J gene	V gene	CDR3 protein	CDR3 DNA
NA	15	TRBJ2-7	TRBV6-5	CASSSTSEGRYEQYF	TGTGCCAGCAGTTCCACTTCGGAGGGTCGGTACGAGCAGTACTTC
NA	13	TRBJ1-2	TRBV7-2	CASSLVWNRHYTF	TGTGCCAGCAGCTTAGTTTGGAACAGGCACTACACCTTC
TRBD1	18	TRBJ2-7	TRBV7-3	CASSLTGGTGGAQGEQYF	TGTGCCAGCAGCTTAACGGGTGGGACAGGGGGCGCCCAGGGCGAGCAGTACTTC
TRBD1	14	TRBJ1-1	TRBV12-5	CASGLGQGNTEAFF	TGTGCTAGTGGTCTAGGACAGGGAAACACTGAAGCTTTCTTT
TRBD2	15	TRBJ2-5	TRBV13	CASSAGLAGQETQYF	TGTGCCAGCAGCGCGGGACTAGCGGGACAAGAGACCCAGTACTTC
NA	13	TRBJ1-4	TRBV6-6	CASSYGRYEKLFF	TGTGCCAGCAGTTACGGGAGGTATGAAAAACTGTTTTTT
TRBD2	10	TRBJ2-7	TRBV25-1	CASSDGRSYF	TGTGCCAGCAGTGACGGGAGGTCGTACTTC
NA	15	TRBJ2-2	TRBV15	CATSRDRSNTGELFF	TGTGCCACCAGCAGAGATAGGAGTAACACCGGGGAGCTGTTTTTT
TRBD1	14	TRBJ2-7	TRBV13	CASSSRQGAYEQYF	TGTGCCAGCAGCTCAAGACAGGGGGCCTACGAGCAGTACTTC
TRBD2	17	TRBJ2-1	TRBV14	CASSRTPGLAGKNEQFF	TGTGCCAGCAGTCGCACACCGGGACTAGCGGGAAAAAATGAGCAGTTCTTC